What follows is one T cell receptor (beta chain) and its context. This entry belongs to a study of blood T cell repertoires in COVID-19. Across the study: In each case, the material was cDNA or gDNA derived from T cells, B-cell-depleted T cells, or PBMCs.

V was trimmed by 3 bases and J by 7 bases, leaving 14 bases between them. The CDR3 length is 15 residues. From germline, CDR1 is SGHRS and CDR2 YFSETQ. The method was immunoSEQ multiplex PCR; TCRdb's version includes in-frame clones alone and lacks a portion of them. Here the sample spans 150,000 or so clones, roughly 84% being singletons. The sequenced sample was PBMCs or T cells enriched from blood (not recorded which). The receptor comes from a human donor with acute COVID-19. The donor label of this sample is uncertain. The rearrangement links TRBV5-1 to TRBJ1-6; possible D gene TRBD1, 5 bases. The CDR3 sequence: CASSWDGGSNSPLHF. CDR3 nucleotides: TGCGCCAGCAGCTGGGACGGGGGGTCCAATTCACCCCTCCACTTT.